These 31 T cell receptor beta chains were sequenced from one sample in a study of beta chain features in type 1 diabetes (dated by TCRdb to 2016 to 2018). These receptors' antigens are unknown. Paper-wide results and their limitations: Type 1 diabetes patients showed a moderate but significant shortening of TCRB CDR3 length in all four CD4+ subsets.

Libraries were made using the immunoSEQ multiplex PCR assay. All of the isolated RNA was reverse transcribed with the High Capacity cDNA Reverse Transcription Kit, so expressed TCRB transcripts were sequenced. The clones in this table, taken by TCRdb from immuneACCESS, are in-frame only. Not every clone is retained; where verified, under half of the shortfall comes from an unresolved V gene, and the cause of the rest is unknown. This sample lists about 740,000 clones; under 15% were detected once. In total, the top ten clones hold approximately 0.021% of the sample. The sequencing sample was made of naive CD4+ T cells from blood. What the cell subset or site label conveys for this sample: true naive CD4+ T cells. The receptors derive from a young man with type 1 diabetes.

This clone was counted a few times. The chain carries TRBV11-2 and TRBJ1-4; D not resolved. Trimming cost V 5 bases and J 3 bases, with 7 bases left between them. CDR3 length: 13 amino acids. Germline V gene lookup returns CDR1 SGHAT and CDR2 FQNNGV. DNA for the CDR3: TGTGCCAGCAGCCCAGCGGCTAATGAAAAACTGTTTTTT. It encodes CASSPAANEKLFF.

In this sample, this clone turned up a few times. The chain carries TRBV4-1 and TRBJ2-7, with D perhaps matching TRBD1 or TRBD2 (5 bases each). CDR1 is MGHRA and CDR2 is YSYEKL in the germline V gene. The CDR3 extends over 16 amino acids. V was cut by 0 bases and J by 2 bases, with 14 bases left in between. The CDR3 loop reads CASSQENWDPAYEQYF. In DNA, the CDR3 is TGCGCCAGCAGCCAAGAAAATTGGGACCCAGCCTACGAGCAGTACTTC.

The sample holds a few counts of this clone. J is TRBJ2-7 and V is TRBV5-6; 7 bases are a match to TRBD1. This CDR3 has 14 residues. V shed 0 bases and J 2 bases; nucleotides not matched to a gene: 2. Germline V gene sequence: CDR1 SGHDT, CDR2 YYEEEE. The CDR3: CASSLDRGTYEQYF. The CDR3, as DNA: TGTGCCAGCAGCTTGGACAGGGGCACCTACGAGCAGTACTTC.

The chain joins TRBV30 to TRBJ2-1; the D call may be TRBD1 or TRBD2 (6 bases each). This CDR3 region has 14 residues. V lost 4 bases and J 2 bases, leaving 12 bases between the germline ends. Per the germline V gene, CDR1 is GTSNPN and CDR2 is SVGIG (reference sequence). The chain's CDR3 is CAWTRGDTYNEQFF. In DNA, the CDR3 is TGTGCCTGGACAAGGGGGGACACCTACAATGAGCAGTTCTTC.

The chain recombines TRBV29-1 with TRBJ2-7, with D uncertain. Looked up from germline, CDR1 is SQVTM and CDR2 is ANQGSEA. Trimming cost V 5 bases and J 2 bases, with 22 bases left between them. The CDR3 covers 16 residues. CDR3: CSVLIGGGKPAYEQYF. The CDR3 bases are TGCAGCGTTCTGATCGGTGGTGGAAAACCCGCCTACGAGCAGTACTTC.

This clone turned up a few times. The gene calls are TRBV30 and TRBJ1-5; the match to TRBD1 covers 8 bases. The CDR3 has 14 residues. Per the germline V gene, CDR1 is GTSNPN and CDR2 is SVGIG (reference sequence). The V segment lost 5 bases and the J segment 7 bases; nucleotides outside the gene matches: 10. The CDR3 loop is CAWSPQGAGQPQHF. The CDR3 DNA reads TGTGCCTGGTCCCCTCAGGGGGCCGGACAGCCCCAGCATTTT.

This clone was picked up a small number of times. The chain links TRBV30 to TRBJ1-1, with a weak D call TRBD1 (6 bases). Trimming took off 2 bases at V and 9 bases at J, with 19 bases between the two ends. CDR1 GTSNPN and CDR2 SVGIG come from the germline V gene (reference sequence). The CDR3 has 14 residues. Written as DNA, the CDR3 is TGTGCCTGGAGTCCCTCGACAGGAGTAGCCAAAGCTTTCTTT. Residues: CAWSPSTGVAKAFF.

For the CDR3, the DNA is TGTGCCATCAGTGAGTCTGGCAGCTCGCCCTACGAGCAGTACTTC. Protein sequence: CAISESGSSPYEQYF. The V and J genes are TRBV10-3 and TRBJ2-7; D remains unclear. Per the germline V gene, CDR1 is ENHRY and CDR2 is SYGVKD. CDR3 length equals 15 residues. Trimming took 0 bases from V and 2 from J, leaving 11 bases between them.

The rearrangement joins TRBV7-3 to TRBJ2-3; maybe TRBD2 (6 bases). The ends were cut back, 5 bases at V and 5 bases at J, with 17 bases in the middle. The germline CDR1 and CDR2 sequences are SGHTA and FQGTGA. The CDR3 extends over 15 amino acids. In DNA, the CDR3 is TGTGCCAGCAGCCCCGGGACTCGGGGCGGAGATACGCAGTATTTT. This codes for CASSPGTRGGDTQYF.

A few counts support this clone. The chain couples TRBV6-5 to TRBJ2-1, with a possible D match to TRBD1 (6 bases). Trimming shortened V by 3 bases and J by 3 bases, and 15 bases separated the two germline ends. CDR1 and CDR2 from the germline V gene are MNHEY and SVGAGI. CDR3 length: 16 amino acids. The CDR3 loop reads CASSYPSGHLYNEQFF. The CDR3 nucleotides are TGTGCCAGCAGTTATCCGTCGGGACACCTCTACAATGAGCAGTTCTTC.

This clone was counted only a few times. This chain uses TRBV6-5 with TRBJ2-2; a weak D match, TRBD1 (6 bases). Looked up from germline, CDR1 is MNHEY and CDR2 is SVGAGI. CDR3 size: 15 residues. Trimming shortened V by 6 bases and J by 1 base, and 12 bases separated the two germline ends. The CDR3 nucleotides are TGTGCCAGCAGACGCGGACAGATGAACACCGGGGAGCTGTTTTTT. It encodes CASRRGQMNTGELFF.

This clone was found a few times. This chain joins TRBV6-6 and TRBJ1-5, with D possibly TRBD1 on 5 matching bases. Between the trimmed V and J ends, which lost 6 bases and 4 bases, there was a span of 19 bases. The V gene's germline CDR1 is MNHNY and CDR2 SVGAGI (reference sequence). The CDR3 runs 16 residues. The CDR3 nucleotides read TGTGCCAGCAGCCCCCGGGGGGATTTAGTTAATCAGCCCCAGCATTTT. This gives the protein CASSPRGDLVNQPQHF.

This clone was seen a handful of times. This chain links TRBV28 with TRBJ1-2; no clear D gene. V lost 2 bases, J lost 4 bases, and 8 bases lay in between. The CDR3 has 13 amino acids. The germline V gene has CDR1 MDHEN and CDR2 SYDVKM. CDR3 bases: TGTGCCAGCAGTTTAAGACAAATCTATGGCTACACCTTC. Encoded protein: CASSLRQIYGYTF.

For this clone: Distinct nucleotide sequences in the sample also encode this CDR3. The rearrangement links TRBV20-1 to TRBJ1-4; D may be TRBD1 (5 bases). V lost 5 bases and J lost 7, with 8 bases in between. This CDR3 is built from 11 residues. From germline, CDR1 is DFQATT and CDR2 SNEGSKA (reference sequence). The CDR3 is CSARGGEKLFF. As DNA, the CDR3 is TGCAGTGCTCGGGGCGGTGAAAAACTGTTTTTT.

This clone appeared a few times. V usage is TRBV6-6 and J usage is TRBJ1-1; the D gene is possibly TRBD1 (6 bases). Germline V gene data show CDR1 as MNHNY and CDR2 as SVGAGI (reference sequence). Trimming stripped 2 bases from V and 9 bases from J, with 13 bases between. The CDR3 is 13 residues long. This CDR3 reads CASSYQGGSKAFF. The CDR3, as DNA: TGTGCCAGCAGTTACCAAGGGGGGTCCAAAGCTTTCTTT.

In this sample, this clone turned up a few times. The rearrangement links TRBV7-3 to TRBJ1-6; D might be TRBD1 (5 bases). This CDR3 comprises 14 residues. Per germline, CDR1 SGHTA and CDR2 FQGTGA. V shed 2 bases and J shed 7 bases, with 9 bases lying between them. CDR3: CASSLDQGNSPLHF. DNA of the CDR3: TGTGCCAGCAGCTTAGATCAGGGAAATTCACCCCTCCACTTT.

The V and J genes are TRBV29-1 and TRBJ1-2; the D is unclear. Trimming pared 4 bases from V and 8 bases from J, leaving 26 bases between. Germline V gene sequence: CDR1 SQVTM, CDR2 ANQGSEA. This CDR3 contains 16 residues. CDR3 sequence reads: CSVVGVWAVRAVGYTF. In DNA form, the CDR3 reads TGCAGCGTTGTTGGTGTTTGGGCAGTTAGGGCGGTCGGCTACACCTTC.

This clone has a handful of counts. This sequence joins TRBV25-1 and TRBJ1-5; D is unresolved. Between the trimmed V and J ends, which lost 6 bases and 7 bases, there was a span of 10 bases. From germline, CDR1 is MGHDK and CDR2 SYGVNS. CDR3 length: 12 residues. This chain's CDR3 is CASSEGFQPQHF. CDR3 nucleotide sequence: TGTGCCAGCAGCGAGGGTTTCCAGCCCCAGCATTTT.

The chain couples TRBV19 to TRBJ2-3; D not resolved. Germline lookup yields CDR1 LNHDA and CDR2 SQIVND (reference sequence). V was pared by 5 bases and J by 3 bases, with 6 bases between. This CDR3 contains 12 residues. The CDR3 reads CASSDPTDTQYF. The DNA for the CDR3 is TGTGCCAGTAGTGACCCTACAGATACGCAGTATTTT.

The V call is TRBV27, the J call TRBJ1-1; D unclear. There are 13 residues in the CDR3. In germline, CDR1 is MNHEY, CDR2 SMNVEV (reference sequence). With 4 bases removed from V and 8 bases from J, the gap between germline ends came to 14 bases. The CDR3 nucleotides read TGTGCCAGCAGTTGGATCCGGGAGGGAGAAGCTTTCTTT. The encoded protein is CASSWIREGEAFF.

There are a few counts of this clone. This chain joins TRBV19 and TRBJ2-5; the D gene is possibly TRBD1 (6 bases). Germline V gives CDR1 LNHDA, CDR2 SQIVND (reference sequence). V shed 5 bases and J shed 4 bases, with 11 bases lying between them. The CDR3 consists of 13 residues. CDR3 sequence (DNA): TGTGCCAGTAGTCCTGGACAGTTAGAGACCCAGTACTTC. Amino acids: CASSPGQLETQYF.

V usage is TRBV27 and J usage is TRBJ2-3; D gene uncertain. Trimming stripped 2 bases from V and 0 bases from J, with 9 bases between. Germline CDR1 and CDR2: MNHEY and SMNVEV (reference sequence). This CDR3 has 15 amino acids. The CDR3 nucleotides read TGTGCCAGCAGTTTACAGTTTATTAGCACAGATACGCAGTATTTT. It translates to CASSLQFISTDTQYF.

The CDR3 DNA follows: TGTGCCAGCAATCAGGGATACTATGGCTACACCTTC. Translating gives CASNQGYYGYTF. The chain uses TRBV2 and TRBJ1-2; D is possibly TRBD1 (5 bases). CDR3 length: 12 amino acids. The V gene lost 7 bases and the J gene lost 3 bases, with 9 bases spanning the gap. CDR1 and CDR2 (germline): SNHLY, FYNNEI. Full variable domain (remainder filled in from reference TRBV2 and TRBJ1-2): EPEVTQTPSHQVTQMGQEVILRCVPISNHLYFYWYRQILGQKVEFLVSFYNNEISEKSEIFDDQFSVERPDGSNFTLKIRSTKLEDSAMYFCASNQGYYGYTFGSGTRLTVV.

Written as DNA, the CDR3 is TGTGCCATCAGTGAGGGGGCCAGCAATCAGCCCCAGCATTTT. Its protein is CAISEGASNQPQHF. The chain has TRBV10-3 and TRBJ1-5; possible D gene TRBD1, 5 bases. Between the trimmed V and J ends, which lost 2 bases and 1 base, there was a span of 6 bases. The CDR3 extends over 14 amino acids. CDR1 and CDR2 (germline): ENHRY, SYGVKD.

This clone has only a few counts. V gene TRBV7-2 combines with J gene TRBJ1-5; D might be TRBD1 (5 bases). Germline values: CDR1 SGHTA, CDR2 FQGNSA. V was cut by 4 bases and J by 5 bases, with 9 bases left in between. The CDR3 spans 13 residues. Written as DNA, the CDR3 is TGTGCCAGCAGCTCACAGGAGGATCAGCCCCAGCATTTT. Translated, it gives CASSSQEDQPQHF.

In its sample, this clone was seen a few times. The chain combines TRBV18 with TRBJ1-2, with 7 bases fitting TRBD1. The V and J ends lost 3 bases and 8 bases, in that order; junction bases with no gene match: 12. Germline V gene sequence: CDR1 KGHSH, CDR2 LQKENI. The length of the CDR3 is 15 residues. CDR3 protein: CASSPSVDRVGGYTF. Written as DNA, the CDR3 is TGTGCCAGCTCACCTTCAGTCGACAGGGTTGGCGGCTACACCTTC.

This sequence joins TRBV7-2 and TRBJ2-5; D might be TRBD2 (5 bases). The germline V gene has CDR1 SGHTA and CDR2 FQGNSA. V was trimmed by 4 bases and J by 5 bases, leaving 11 bases between them. CDR3 length: 13 residues. The CDR3 is CASSSPGVETQYF. The CDR3 DNA is TGTGCCAGCAGCTCGCCCGGGGTGGAGACCCAGTACTTC.

This clone appeared a few times. This sequence joins TRBV5-4 and TRBJ2-7; D is undetermined. This CDR3 is built from 13 residues. V was shortened by 0 bases and J by 2 bases, with 6 bases between the two germline ends. Germline values: CDR1 SGHNT, CDR2 YYREEE (reference sequence). This CDR3 reads CASSLDSPYEQYF. Written as DNA, the CDR3 is TGTGCCAGCAGCTTGGACAGTCCCTACGAGCAGTACTTC. Filled out from reference TRBV5-4 and TRBJ2-7, the complete variable domain reads ETGVTQSPTHLIKTRGQQVTLRCSSQSGHNTVSWYQQALGQGPQFIFQYYREEENGRGNFPPRFSGLQFPNYSSELNVNALELDDSALYLCASSLDSPYEQYFGPGTRLTVT.

This clone was observed a few times. The chain employs TRBV5-1 and TRBJ2-1; TRBD2 might be the D (6 bases). This CDR3 spans 15 amino acids. V was shortened by 1 base and J by 0 bases, with 8 bases between the two germline ends. Per the germline V gene, CDR1 is SGHRS and CDR2 is YFSETQ. CDR3 residues: CASSLLDYSYNEQFF. In nucleotides, the CDR3 is TGCGCCAGCAGCTTGTTGGACTACTCCTACAATGAGCAGTTCTTC. Filled out from reference TRBV5-1 and TRBJ2-1, the complete variable domain reads KAGVTQTPRYLIKTRGQQVTLSCSPISGHRSVSWYQQTPGQGLQFLFEYFSETQRNKGNFPGRFSGRQFSNSRSEMNVSTLELGDSALYLCASSLLDYSYNEQFFGPGTRLTVL.

This clone was counted between two and nine times. The chain couples TRBV9 to TRBJ1-6; 7 bases are shared with TRBD1. The CDR3 has 16 amino acids. In germline, CDR1 is SGDLS, CDR2 YYNGEE. Trimming cost V 3 bases and J 8 bases; bases outside gene matches: 11. DNA of the CDR3: TGTGCCAGCAGCGACGCATTAGGGGGCACGGATTCACCCCTCCACTTT. Protein product: CASSDALGGTDSPLHF.

The CDR3 spells CASSLALNGGYTF. As DNA, the CDR3 is TGTGCCAGCAGCTTAGCGTTAAATGGTGGCTACACCTTC. The V and J genes are TRBV7-8 and TRBJ1-2; D is uncertain. The germline gives CDR1 SGHVS, CDR2 FQNEAQ. V was pared by 0 bases and J by 7 bases, with 9 bases between. The CDR3 contains 13 residues.